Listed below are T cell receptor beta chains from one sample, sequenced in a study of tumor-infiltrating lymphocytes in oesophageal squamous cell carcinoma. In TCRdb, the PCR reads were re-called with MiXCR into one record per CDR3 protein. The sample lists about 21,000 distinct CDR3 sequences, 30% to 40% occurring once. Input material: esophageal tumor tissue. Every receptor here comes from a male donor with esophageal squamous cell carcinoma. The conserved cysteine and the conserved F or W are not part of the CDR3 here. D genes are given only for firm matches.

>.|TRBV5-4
ASSDRNTEAF
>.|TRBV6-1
ASRGGRTYNEQF
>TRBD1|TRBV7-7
ASSLAIQGVGSYNEQY
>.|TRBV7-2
ASSSSWTGGDEQF
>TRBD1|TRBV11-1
ASTLQGTGTGELF
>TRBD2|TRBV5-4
ASSLTGGWEY
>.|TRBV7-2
ASSLGVGETQY
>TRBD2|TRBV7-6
ASRPTSGRLQETQY
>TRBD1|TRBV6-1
ASRWDRAAYEQY
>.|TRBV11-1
ASSLGGAGETQY
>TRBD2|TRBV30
AWNSGGAPLGEQF
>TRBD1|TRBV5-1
ASSATGDWSYGYT
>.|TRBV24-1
ATRGYRDGPQY
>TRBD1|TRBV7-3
ASSLSSGGTGVYYEQY
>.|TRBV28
ASRSGTTKGNTIY